The next 24 T cell receptor beta chains were all read from a single sample in a study of Graves' ophthalmopathy and Graves' hyperthyroidism. RNA transcripts yielded amplified TCR beta CDR3 regions. An opening RT-PCR round employed HTBI primers and preceded a second-round multiplex PCR. A single record per CDR3 protein comes from TCRdb applying MiXCR to the multiplex PCR reads. This repertoire shows under 800,000 distinct CDR3 sequences, 22% found once; its top ten account for about 6.6%. Source material: peripheral blood. The source is a young woman with stable Graves' hyperthyroidism. Some clones in this sample may be carry-over from other donors' samples.

This clonotype has ten or more counts. The CDR3 here is CASSVRQGMSETQYF. Here the CDR3 DNA reads TGTGCCAGCAGCGTCCGACAGGGAATGTCGGAGACCCAGTACTTC. The chain uses TRBV11-2 and TRBJ2-5; 7 bases line up with TRBD1. Germline V gene sequence: CDR1 SGHAT, CDR2 FQNNGV. Trimming cost V 5 bases and J 5 bases; bases outside gene matches: 11. The CDR3 contains 15 residues.

This clonotype was detected ten times or more. The chain couples TRBV7-3 to TRBJ1-1, with D possibly matching TRBD1 (5 bases). Trimming took 1 base from V and 7 from J, leaving 10 bases between them. This CDR3 region has 13 residues. Germline V gene sequence: CDR1 SGHTA, CDR2 FQGTGA. In DNA, the CDR3 is TGTGCCAGCAGCTTAATGGGGGGTGTTGAAGCTTTCTTT. This encodes CASSLMGGVEAFF.

The V gene is TRBV18, the J gene TRBJ1-1; TRBD1 agrees at 8 bases. This CDR3 is built from 15 residues. V gave up 6 bases and J gave up 6 bases; unmatched junction bases: 12. Germline V lookup: CDR1 KGHSH, CDR2 LQKENI. The CDR3 here is CASSETGEGRAEAFF. As DNA, the CDR3 is TGTGCCAGCTCTGAGACAGGGGAGGGAAGGGCTGAAGCTTTCTTT.

This clonotype was found many times. The rearrangement links TRBV10-3 to TRBJ1-2; D gene unclear. The CDR3 runs 14 residues. Germline CDR1 reads ENHRY; CDR2 reads SYGVKD. V lost 2 bases, J lost 1 base, and 8 bases lay in between. The CDR3 DNA reads TGTGCCATCAGTGAGGGTTGGGGTAACTATGGCTACACCTTC. Translating it yields CAISEGWGNYGYTF.

This chain joins TRBV6-1 and TRBJ2-2, with TRBD1 matching 7 bases. Germline-derived CDR1 and CDR2 are MNHNS and SASEGT. Trimming took 8 bases from V and 2 from J; bases not matched to a gene: 5. This CDR3 spans 14 amino acids. The CDR3 DNA sequence: TGTGCCAGCCAACAGGGGTTCAACACCGGGGAGCTGTTTTTT. This codes for CASQQGFNTGELFF.

The chain joins TRBV6-1 to TRBJ2-5, with D unresolved. Trimming took 0 bases from V and 1 from J, leaving 9 bases between them. This CDR3 has 15 residues. CDR1 is MNHNS and CDR2 is SASEGT in the germline V gene. This CDR3 reads CASSEALNPQETQYF. The CDR3 nucleotides read TGTGCCAGCAGTGAAGCGCTTAACCCCCAAGAGACCCAGTACTTC.

The chain couples TRBV11-3 to TRBJ2-5; 8 bases agree with TRBD1. Germline CDR1 SGHNT, CDR2 YENEEA. Unmatched junction bases numbered 11, after V lost 5 bases and J lost 6 bases. The CDR3 is 15 amino acids. The CDR3 DNA follows: TGTGCCAGCAGCGCCTCGGGACAGGTCGAAAAGACCCAGTACTTC. Translating it yields CASSASGQVEKTQYF.

This clonotype came up many times. V and J are TRBV29-1 and TRBJ2-5; D is unclear. V lost 5 bases and J lost 1, with 5 bases in between. Germline CDR1 is SQVTM and CDR2 is ANQGSEA. This CDR3 contains 11 residues. The DNA of the CDR3 is TGCAGCGTTAGGCTCCAAGAGACCCAGTACTTC. It translates to CSVRLQETQYF.

The chain couples TRBV19 to TRBJ1-1; 11 positions agree with TRBD1. J was trimmed by 3 bases and V by 3 bases; bases with no gene match: 6. Germline lookup yields CDR1 LNHDA and CDR2 SQIVND (reference sequence). The CDR3 totals 16 residues. In nucleotides, the CDR3 is TGTGCCAGTAGTATCGGACAGGGGGCAGGGGACACTGAAGCTTTCTTT. This sequence encodes CASSIGQGAGDTEAFF.

This clonotype came up many times. The chain combines TRBV19 with TRBJ2-7; tentative D call: TRBD1 (5 bases). CDR3 length equals 15 residues. The V and J ends lost 3 bases and 0 bases respectively, with 12 bases between them. Germline CDR1 reads LNHDA; CDR2 reads SQIVND (reference sequence). The CDR3 loop is CASSMADTSSYEQYF. As DNA, the CDR3 is TGTGCCAGTAGTATGGCGGACACGAGCTCCTACGAGCAGTACTTC.

The gene calls are TRBV6-1 and TRBJ2-5; TRBD2 agrees at 10 bases. After removal of 8 bases from V and 7 bases from J, the junction contained 16 bases not matched to a gene. CDR3 length: 16 residues. Germline CDR1 MNHNS, CDR2 SASEGT. CDR3 in amino acids: CASQLKSGRAIGTQYF. CDR3 DNA sequence: TGTGCCAGCCAACTAAAAAGCGGGAGGGCCATCGGGACCCAGTACTTC.

This clonotype was seen repeatedly, ten times or more. The chain employs TRBV2 and TRBJ2-7, with 9 bases aligning to TRBD2. This CDR3 is 17 amino acids long. V lost 6 bases to trimming and J lost 3 bases; unmatched junction nucleotides: 15. Germline V gene sequence: CDR1 SNHLY, CDR2 FYNNEI. CDR3 residues: CASSVRLAEGEDYEQYF. CDR3 DNA sequence: TGTGCCAGCAGCGTTCGACTAGCGGAGGGGGAAGACTACGAGCAGTACTTC. Together with reference TRBV2 and TRBJ2-7, the CDR3 gives the full variable domain: EPEVTQTPSHQVTQMGQEVILRCVPISNHLYFYWYRQILGQKVEFLVSFYNNEISEKSEIFDDQFSVERPDGSNFTLKIRSTKLEDSAMYFCASSVRLAEGEDYEQYFGPGTRLTVT.

This clonotype appeared many times. CDR3 DNA: TGCAGTGCTAGAGGGACAGGGGGTAACTATGGCTACACCTTC. Translated, it gives CSARGTGGNYGYTF. V gene TRBV20-1 combines with J gene TRBJ1-2; 10 nucleotides align to TRBD1. CDR1 and CDR2 (germline): DFQATT, SNEGSKA (reference sequence). The CDR3 length is 14 residues. The V gene end was trimmed by 1 base and the J gene end by 1 base; junction bases not matched to a gene: 0.

The chain employs TRBV18 and TRBJ2-2; TRBD1 matches 10 bases. In germline, CDR1 is KGHSH, CDR2 LQKENI. There are 16 residues in the CDR3. The J segment lost 4 bases and the V segment lost 3 bases, leaving 5 bases of the junction unmatched. In DNA, the CDR3 is TGTGCCAGCTCACCGTCCGGGACAGGGGCCACCGGGGAGCTGTTTTTT. Translation: CASSPSGTGATGELFF. Full variable domain (missing parts from reference TRBV18 and TRBJ2-2): NAGVMQNPRHLVRRRGQEARLRCSPMKGHSHVYWYRQLPEEGLKFMVYLQKENIIDESGMPKERFSAEFPKEGPSILRIQQVVRGDSAAYFCASSPSGTGATGELFFGEGSRLTVL.

The CDR3 spells CASSPEAGVYTEAFF. The CDR3 nucleotides are TGTGCCAGCAGCCCTGAGGCGGGAGTCTACACTGAAGCTTTCTTT. The chain links TRBV12-3 or TRBV12-4 to TRBJ1-1; unclear D gene. Trimming pared 6 bases from V and 3 bases from J, leaving 17 bases between. CDR3 length: 15 residues.

The chain joins TRBV18 to TRBJ2-5; weak D call: TRBD2 (5 bases). The V gene's germline CDR1 is KGHSH and CDR2 LQKENI. This CDR3 has 13 amino acids. Between the trimmed V and J ends, which lost 3 bases and 5 bases, there was a span of 10 bases. The DNA for the CDR3 is TGTGCCAGCTCACCCAACTCGGGGGAGACCCAGTACTTC. Translated, it gives CASSPNSGETQYF.

This clonotype was found many times. The genes are TRBV15 and TRBJ1-1; 7 nucleotides agree with TRBD1. Germline V gene data show CDR1 as LNHNV and CDR2 as YYDKDF (reference sequence). This CDR3 has 14 amino acids. Unmatched junction bases numbered 5, after V lost 3 bases and J lost 4 bases. Written as DNA, the CDR3 is TGTGCCACCAGCAGTCGACAGGGAAGCACTGAAGCTTTCTTT. This translates into CATSSRQGSTEAFF.

This clonotype was observed many times. V gene TRBV2 combines with J gene TRBJ2-2, with 8 bases lining up with TRBD2. The CDR3 contains 15 residues. Per the germline V gene, CDR1 is SNHLY and CDR2 is FYNNEI. The junction had 5 bases not matched to a gene; V was cut back by 2 bases and J by 6 bases. The chain's CDR3 is CASSELAGGAGELFF. The CDR3, as DNA: TGTGCCAGCAGTGAACTAGCGGGTGGGGCCGGGGAGCTGTTTTTT.

In this sample, this clonotype turned up a few times. This chain uses TRBV27 with TRBJ2-6; D remains ambiguous. This CDR3 contains 16 residues. Trimming removed 2 bases from V and 0 bases from J, with 8 bases in between. The V gene's germline CDR1 is MNHEY and CDR2 SMNVEV (reference sequence). CDR3 protein: CASSLNPFSGANVLTF. CDR3 sequence (DNA): TGTGCCAGCAGTTTAAACCCGTTCTCTGGGGCCAACGTCCTGACTTTC.

This clonotype was observed many times. This chain uses TRBV27 with TRBJ1-2; 10 bases fit TRBD1. The V segment lost 3 bases and the J segment 7 bases; nucleotides outside the gene matches: 8. CDR3 length: 15 amino acids. Germline CDR1 and CDR2: MNHEY and SMNVEV (reference sequence). The CDR3 loop is CASSFLRDRGGGYTF. DNA for the CDR3: TGTGCCAGCAGTTTTCTTCGGGACAGGGGCGGTGGCTACACCTTC.

This chain uses TRBV20-1 with TRBJ2-7; TRBD2 agrees at 7 bases. This CDR3 has 15 residues. The J segment lost 2 bases and the V segment lost 3 bases, leaving 10 bases of the junction unmatched. Germline CDR1 is DFQATT and CDR2 is SNEGSKA (reference sequence). CDR3 sequence: CSARVAGGGPYEQYF. CDR3 DNA sequence: TGCAGTGCTAGGGTAGCGGGTGGGGGTCCCTACGAGCAGTACTTC.

This clonotype was observed at least ten times. This chain uses TRBV6-1 with TRBJ2-7; perhaps TRBD2 as D (6 bases). Germline CDR1 is MNHNS and CDR2 is SASEGT. With 3 bases removed from V and 4 bases from J, the gap between germline ends came to 13 bases. CDR3 length: 14 amino acids. The CDR3 loop reads CASSDWGLTYEQYF. DNA of the CDR3: TGTGCCAGCAGTGACTGGGGACTCACATACGAGCAGTACTTC.

This clonotype appeared many times. The V and J genes are TRBV20-1 and TRBJ2-5, with D hard to call. V dropped 1 base and J dropped 0 bases, with 12 bases sitting between them. The CDR3 runs to 15 residues. Germline V gene sequence: CDR1 DFQATT, CDR2 SNEGSKA (reference sequence). The CDR3 protein is CSARGLGAYQETQYF. The CDR3 DNA is TGCAGTGCTAGAGGGCTAGGCGCTTACCAAGAGACCCAGTACTTC.

This clonotype showed up many times. The V gene is TRBV4-3, the J gene TRBJ1-2; no definite D call. The germline gives CDR1 LGHNA, CDR2 YSLEER. The germline V and J ends were trimmed by 0 bases and 4 bases, with 9 bases remaining between them. This CDR3 spans 14 amino acids. CDR3 residues: CASSQDEGPYGYTF. The CDR3 DNA follows: TGCGCCAGCAGCCAAGATGAGGGTCCCTATGGCTACACCTTC.